Shown below are 22 T cell receptor beta chains from a single sample sequenced in a study of identical twins. One entry per CDR3 protein results from TCRdb running MiXCR on the 5' RACE reads. Of nearly 650,000 distinct CDR3 sequences in the sample, about 7% were seen once. The same specimen was also included in a second study, on yellow fever vaccine responses in identical twins.

Source material: PBMCs. These receptors were taken from a young woman in good health.

This clonotype was seen at least ten times. The rearrangement joins TRBV12-3 or TRBV12-4 to TRBJ1-5, with D perhaps TRBD1 (5 bases). The CDR3 runs to 15 residues. V lost 3 bases, J lost 3 bases, and 12 bases lay in between. The CDR3 protein is CASSLGEWDNQPQHF. For the CDR3, the DNA is TGTGCCAGCAGTTTGGGGGAGTGGGACAATCAGCCCCAGCATTTT.

Here the CDR3 DNA reads TGTGCCAGTAGTCCACCCCAGGGGTTCCACGAGCAGTACTTC. Translated: CASSPPQGFHEQYF. V gene TRBV19 combines with J gene TRBJ2-7; perhaps TRBD1 as D (6 bases). The germline gives CDR1 LNHDA, CDR2 SQIVND (reference sequence). CDR3 length equals 14 residues. Trimming pared 5 bases from V and 5 bases from J, leaving 16 bases between.

This clonotype was detected a few times. This chain uses TRBV4-1 with TRBJ2-2, with TRBD1 identical over 9 bases. This CDR3 region has 17 residues. Germline V CDR1 and CDR2: MGHRA, YSYEKL. With 3 bases clipped from V and 5 bases from J, the junction kept 10 bases outside the gene matches. The CDR3: CASSQTGQGSGTGELFF. CDR3 DNA sequence: TGCGCCAGCAGCCAGACGGGACAGGGCTCGGGGACCGGGGAGCTGTTTTTT.

This clonotype was counted only a few times. The CDR3 sequence is CASSLAPQGAGLNEQFF. In DNA form, the CDR3 reads TGCGCCAGCAGCTTGGCCCCCCAGGGTGCCGGTCTGAATGAGCAGTTCTTC. The V and J genes are TRBV5-1 and TRBJ2-1; a weak D match, TRBD1 (5 bases). Germline loops: CDR1 SGHRS, CDR2 YFSETQ. This CDR3 comprises 17 residues. V was trimmed by 0 bases and J by 7 bases, leaving 20 bases between them.

The rearrangement joins TRBV3-1 to TRBJ1-6; TRBD1 agrees at 7 bases. CDR3 size: 14 residues. Germline loops: CDR1 LGHDT, CDR2 YNNKEL (reference sequence). J gave up 9 bases and V 6 bases, and 8 bases lay outside the gene matches. CDR3: CASSRDSRSSPLHF. In DNA form, the CDR3 reads TGTGCCAGCAGTCGGGACAGCAGGAGTTCACCCCTCCACTTT. Looking up the rest from reference TRBV3-1 and TRBJ1-6 gives the full variable domain: DTAVSQTPKYLVTQMGNDKSIKCEQNLGHDTMYWYKQDSKKFLKIMFSYNNKELIINETVPNRFSPKSPDKAHLNLHINSLELGDSAVYFCASSRDSRSSPLHFGNGTRLTVT.

In this sample, this clonotype turned up many times. The chain couples TRBV5-1 to TRBJ1-2; D remains unclear. Germline CDR1 and CDR2: SGHRS and YFSETQ. The CDR3 contains 13 residues. The V end was cut by 1 base, the J end by 2 bases, with 6 bases between. The CDR3, as DNA: TGCGCCAGCAGCTTGTACGGGAACTATGGCTACACCTTC. Its translation: CASSLYGNYGYTF.

The rearrangement joins TRBV21-1 to TRBJ1-1. TRBV21-1 is classified as a pseudogene. This CDR3 has 13 amino acids. Here the CDR3 reads CASSKASQTEAFF. CDR3 coding DNA: TGTGCCAGCAGCAAAGCGAGCCAGACTGAAGCTTTCTTT.

This clonotype came up a few times. CDR3 amino acids: CASSRGGGEQFF. Written as DNA, the CDR3 is TGTGCCAGTAGTCGGGGAGGTGGTGAGCAGTTCTTC. This rearrangement joins TRBV19 to TRBJ2-1; possible D gene TRBD2, 6 bases. The CDR3 contains 12 residues. CDR1 is LNHDA and CDR2 is SQIVND in the germline V gene (reference sequence). Trimming took off 5 bases at V and 9 bases at J, with 11 bases between the two ends.

Ten or more counts support this clonotype. The chain links TRBV11-2 to TRBJ2-5; D ambiguous. The V gene lost 0 bases and the J gene lost 4 bases, with 3 bases spanning the gap. The CDR3 extends over 12 amino acids. The germline gives CDR1 SGHAT, CDR2 FQNNGV. In DNA, the CDR3 is TGTGCCAGCAGCTTAGAGATAGAGACCCAGTACTTC. Residues: CASSLEIETQYF.

This clonotype was picked up a small number of times. This chain uses TRBV10-3 with TRBJ2-7; possible D gene TRBD2, 6 bases. The V gene lost 0 bases and the J gene lost 1 base, with 10 bases spanning the gap. Per the germline V gene, CDR1 is ENHRY and CDR2 is SYGVKD. The CDR3 contains 15 residues. CDR3 sequence: CAISESEGISYEQYF. DNA for the CDR3: TGTGCCATCAGTGAGTCGGAGGGGATTTCCTACGAGCAGTACTTC.

This clonotype was observed many times. The chain is built from TRBV10-2 and TRBJ2-3; a weak D match, TRBD1 (5 bases). The V gene lost 0 bases and the J gene lost 4 bases, with 11 bases spanning the gap. The CDR3 contains 15 residues. Looked up from germline, CDR1 is WSHSY and CDR2 is SAAADI. DNA of the CDR3: TGCGCCAGCAGTGAGTCGGGGCTAGTGGCAGATACGCAGTATTTT. It encodes CASSESGLVADTQYF.

This clonotype was found a few times. The J gene is TRBJ1-1, the V gene TRBV5-1; no firm D call. V lost 6 bases, J lost 0 bases, and 12 bases lay in between. The CDR3 length is 14 residues. Germline V CDR1 and CDR2: SGHRS, YFSETQ. The CDR3 sequence: CASNWEGMNTEAFF. In DNA, the CDR3 is TGCGCCAGCAATTGGGAGGGTATGAACACTGAAGCTTTCTTT.

The rearrangement uses TRBV6-1 and TRBJ2-4, with TRBD1 matching over 7 bases. The CDR3 runs to 14 residues. After removal of 6 bases from V and 5 bases from J, the junction contained 7 bases not matched to a gene. Germline V gene data show CDR1 as MNHNS and CDR2 as SASEGT. CDR3 region: CASSSTGIENIQYF. Here the CDR3 DNA reads TGTGCCAGCAGCTCGACAGGGATTGAAAACATTCAGTACTTC.

In its sample, this clonotype was seen many times. The rearrangement uses TRBV5-1 and TRBJ2-1; no clear D gene. Germline V lookup: CDR1 SGHRS, CDR2 YFSETQ. V lost 4 bases and J 4 bases, leaving 18 bases between the germline ends. CDR3 length equals 16 residues. CDR3 bases: TGCGCCAGCAGCCATACTTCGGTCCTACCTTACAATGAGCAGTTCTTC. This gives the protein CASSHTSVLPYNEQFF. The variable domain in full, with the rest retrieved from reference TRBV5-1 and TRBJ2-1, is KAGVTQTPRYLIKTRGQQVTLSCSPISGHRSVSWYQQTPGQGLQFLFEYFSETQRNKGNFPGRFSGRQFSNSRSEMNVSTLELGDSALYLCASSHTSVLPYNEQFFGPGTRLTVL.

This clonotype occurred many times. The J gene is TRBJ2-7, the V gene TRBV24-1; D unresolved. V was shortened by 1 base and J by 2 bases, with 14 bases between the two germline ends. Germline V gene sequence: CDR1 KGHDR, CDR2 SFDVKD. The CDR3 extends over 16 amino acids. The CDR3 bases are TGTGCCACCAGTGATTTTCGAGGTATTCCCACCTACGAGCAGTACGTC. It encodes CATSDFRGIPTYEQYV.

The chain has TRBV7-8 and TRBJ2-5, with a possible D match to TRBD1 (7 bases). This CDR3 has 14 residues. The V end lost 5 bases, the J end lost 4 bases, and 14 bases lay between the germline ends. Germline V gives CDR1 SGHVS, CDR2 FQNEAQ. DNA of the CDR3: TGTGCCAGCAGCCGCGGGACAGTCCTAGAGACCCAGTACTTC. Amino acid sequence: CASSRGTVLETQYF.

The CDR3 region is CASSGRVYEQYV. CDR3 DNA sequence: TGTGCCAGCAGTGGGAGGGTTTACGAGCAGTACGTC. V gene TRBV2 combines with J gene TRBJ2-7, with D perhaps matching TRBD2 (6 bases). V lost 4 bases and J 4 bases, leaving 8 bases between the germline ends. From germline, CDR1 is SNHLY and CDR2 FYNNEI. The CDR3 covers 12 residues.

The gene calls are TRBV6-1 and TRBJ2-1; D remains ambiguous. The V gene lost 5 bases and the J gene lost 6 bases, with 17 bases spanning the gap. Germline V gives CDR1 MNHNS, CDR2 SASEGT. This CDR3 region has 15 residues. The CDR3 loop reads CASSRRLDTLNEQFF. In nucleotides, the CDR3 is TGTGCCAGCAGTCGACGCTTGGATACCCTCAATGAGCAGTTCTTC.

This clonotype was seen repeatedly, ten times or more. The chain joins TRBV29-1 to TRBJ2-1; possible D gene TRBD1, 6 bases. V gave up 4 bases and J gave up 0 bases, with 16 bases separating them. CDR3 length: 16 residues. The V gene's germline CDR1 is SQVTM and CDR2 ANQGSEA. CDR3 in amino acids: CSVGGLGGVSYNEQFF. In DNA, the CDR3 is TGCAGCGTTGGGGGCTTAGGGGGAGTCTCCTACAATGAGCAGTTCTTC.

This clonotype was seen a few times. V and J are TRBV24-1 and TRBJ2-6, with a weak D call TRBD1 (5 bases). CDR1 is KGHDR, CDR2 SFDVKD, per germline. Trimming cost V 6 bases and J 2 bases, with 7 bases left between them. The CDR3 consists of 14 residues. CDR3 sequence (DNA): TGTGCCACCAGTAGGGGCGCTGGGGCCAACGTCCTGACTTTC. Amino acid sequence: CATSRGAGANVLTF.

Many counts were recorded for this clonotype. In DNA form, the CDR3 reads TGTGCCAGCAGTTACAGGATCGGGACAGGGCTGGCCGGGGAGCTGTTTTTT. This gives the protein CASSYRIGTGLAGELFF. The chain has TRBV6-5 and TRBJ2-2; TRBD1 aligns across 9 bases. The CDR3 runs to 17 residues. Unmatched junction bases numbered 10, after V lost 2 bases and J lost 6 bases. Germline CDR1 and CDR2: MNHEY and SVGAGI.

This clonotype was observed a few times. The CDR3 sequence is CASSLSPSYISGELFF. Here the CDR3 DNA reads TGTGCCAGCAGTTTATCTCCTAGTTACATTTCCGGGGAGCTGTTTTTT. The rearrangement uses TRBV12-3 or TRBV12-4 and TRBJ2-2; the D is unclear. Trimming removed 2 bases at V and 6 bases at J, with 16 bases between. This CDR3 region has 16 residues.